What follows are 13 T cell receptor beta chains derived from one specimen sequenced in a study of brain T cells in children with intractable seizures. Data came from immunoSEQ multiplex PCR; TCRdb stores just in-frame clones and leaves some out. The repertoire consists of 88,000 or so clones, with about 90% occurring once and the leading ten covering 24%. The input for sequencing was peripheral blood, taken at surgery. These TCRs come from a girl aged 2 to 9 with Rasmussen encephalitis and intractable seizures.

The DNA for the CDR3 is TGTGCCAGCAGCCGCCTAATTACTGAAGCTTTCTTT. As protein: CASSRLITEAFF. The V gene is TRBV12-3 or TRBV12-4, the J gene TRBJ1-1, with D unresolved. The CDR3 has 12 amino acids. V was pared by 6 bases and J by 5 bases, with 10 bases between.

The CDR3, as DNA: TGTGCCAGCAGTTCTTTCATAGAGCGGGGGCGCACCACAGATACGCAGTATTTT. Protein sequence: CASSSFIERGRTTDTQYF. The V and J genes are TRBV28 and TRBJ2-3; TRBD2 aligns across 8 bases. The germline V gene has CDR1 MDHEN and CDR2 SYDVKM. J was trimmed by 2 bases and V by 4 bases; bases with no gene match: 14. This CDR3 comprises 18 residues.

This chain uses TRBV12-3 or TRBV12-4 with TRBJ2-7; D is possibly TRBD1 (6 bases). Between the trimmed V and J ends, which lost 4 bases and 2 bases, there was a span of 6 bases. This CDR3 spans 12 amino acids. The CDR3 region has the DNA TGTGCCAGCAGTTGGACAGCCTACGAGCAGTACTTC. Translation gives CASSWTAYEQYF.

This clone was counted between two and nine times. V usage is TRBV4-1 and J usage is TRBJ2-2; 7 bases match TRBD1. The V segment lost 3 bases and the J segment 6 bases; nucleotides outside the gene matches: 7. Germline CDR1 reads MGHRA; CDR2 reads YSYEKL. The CDR3 runs to 15 residues. As DNA, the CDR3 is TGCGCCAGCAGCCAGGGCGAGGGGGCCGCCGGGGAGCTGTTTTTT. It specifies CASSQGEGAAGELFF.

The gene calls are TRBV2 and TRBJ1-5; TRBD1 might be the D (5 bases). The germline gives CDR1 SNHLY, CDR2 FYNNEI. This CDR3 spans 14 amino acids. The germline V and J ends were trimmed by 5 bases and 1 base, with 9 bases remaining between them. The CDR3 sequence: CASSRDASNQPQHF. In nucleotides, the CDR3 is TGTGCCAGCAGTCGGGACGCGAGCAATCAGCCCCAGCATTTT.

The genes are TRBV2 and TRBJ2-3; 11 nucleotides line up with TRBD2. The V segment lost 4 bases and the J segment 0 bases; nucleotides outside the gene matches: 9. Germline V CDR1 and CDR2: SNHLY, FYNNEI. The CDR3 covers 18 residues. In nucleotides, the CDR3 is TGTGCCAGCAGTGTACTAGCGGGGGCTTCATCTAGCACAGATACGCAGTATTTT. Translating it yields CASSVLAGASSSTDTQYF. The entire variable domain, with the rest obtained from reference TRBV2 and TRBJ2-3, is as follows: EPEVTQTPSHQVTQMGQEVILRCVPISNHLYFYWYRQILGQKVEFLVSFYNNEISEKSEIFDDQFSVERPDGSNFTLKIRSTKLEDSAMYFCASSVLAGASSSTDTQYFGPGTRLTVL.

The chain combines TRBV27 with TRBJ1-1; D may be TRBD1 (6 bases). The V and J ends lost 5 bases and 8 bases respectively, with 18 bases between them. Germline V gene sequence: CDR1 MNHEY, CDR2 SMNVEV (reference sequence). The CDR3 has 14 amino acids. CDR3 protein: CASSPTLTGREAFF. The CDR3 DNA follows: TGTGCCAGCAGTCCCACTCTGACAGGTCGAGAAGCTTTCTTT.

This clone was seen a few times. The chain links TRBV19 to TRBJ1-2, with D uncertain. Looked up from germline, CDR1 is LNHDA and CDR2 is SQIVND (reference sequence). Trimming pared 3 bases from V and 3 bases from J, leaving 11 bases between. The CDR3 totals 14 residues. This chain's CDR3 is CASSMTGVDYGYTF. The CDR3, as DNA: TGTGCCAGTAGTATGACCGGGGTGGACTATGGCTACACCTTC.

This rearrangement joins TRBV5-6 to TRBJ1-5; D remains unclear. The CDR3 has 15 residues. The germline V and J ends were trimmed by 0 bases and 1 base, with 8 bases remaining between them. CDR1 is SGHDT and CDR2 is YYEEEE in the germline V gene. CDR3 in DNA: TGTGCCAGCAGCTTGGGGGAGGGAAGCAATCAGCCCCAGCATTTT. It translates to CASSLGEGSNQPQHF.

This sequence joins TRBV6-4 and TRBJ2-2; D gene uncertain. CDR3 size: 14 residues. Germline CDR1 and CDR2: MRHNA and SNTAGT. V lost 0 bases and J lost 3, with 5 bases in between. DNA of the CDR3: TGTGCCAGCAGTGACTCTTTGGACACCGGGGAGCTGTTTTTT. Translating it yields CASSDSLDTGELFF.

The J gene is TRBJ2-7, the V gene TRBV13; a possible D gene is TRBD2 (6 bases). Trimming pared 4 bases from V and 5 bases from J, leaving 24 bases between. The CDR3 covers 17 residues. Germline lookup yields CDR1 PRHDT and CDR2 FYEKMQ (reference sequence). The chain's CDR3 is CASSSAIRDWGGNEQYF. The CDR3 nucleotides are TGTGCCAGCAGCTCAGCTATCCGGGACTGGGGTGGAAACGAGCAGTACTTC.

This chain uses TRBV19 with TRBJ2-7, with 9 bases identical to TRBD1. With V trimmed by 9 bases and J by 0 bases, 3 bases remained unmatched. This CDR3 has 13 residues. CDR1 LNHDA and CDR2 SQIVND come from the germline V gene (reference sequence). This CDR3 is CASRDRVSYEQYF. The CDR3 bases are TGTGCCAGCCGGGACAGGGTCTCCTACGAGCAGTACTTC.

V and J are TRBV7-9 and TRBJ2-1, with TRBD2 matching 7 bases. The CDR3 has 13 amino acids. Losses at the gene ends were 5 bases for V and 8 bases for J; bases not matched to a gene: 6. The germline V gene encodes CDR1 SEHNR and CDR2 FQNEAQ (reference sequence). CDR3 sequence: CASSPGTIHEQFF. The DNA of the CDR3 is TGTGCCAGCAGCCCAGGGACTATCCATGAGCAGTTCTTC.